The 15 T cell receptor beta chains below all came from one sample that was sequenced in a study of CD8 T cells in ankylosing spondylitis. TCRdb re-analysed the 5' RACE reads in MiXCR, keeping a single row per CDR3 protein. The sample has 90,000 to 100,000 distinct CDR3 sequences; about 7.7% are singletons. The sample taken for sequencing was blood, either unsorted or a sorted T cell fraction (not recorded which). The receptors were sampled from a male donor with ankylosing spondylitis or in good health (not recorded which).

This clonotype was counted many times. V usage is TRBV7-8 and J usage is TRBJ2-7; 7 nucleotides line up with TRBD2. V was pared by 4 bases and J by 7 bases, with 16 bases of the junction left unmatched. This CDR3 has 16 amino acids. Germline V lookup: CDR1 SGHVS, CDR2 FQNEAQ. CDR3: CASSSGDYPKFWEQYF. CDR3 nucleotide sequence: TGTGCCAGCAGCTCCGGGGACTACCCTAAGTTCTGGGAGCAGTACTTC.

This chain uses TRBV12-3 or TRBV12-4 with TRBJ1-5, with TRBD1 identical over 7 bases. J gave up 6 bases and V 8 bases, and 7 bases lay outside the gene matches. The CDR3 loop spans 13 amino acids. This CDR3 reads CASAAGGGQPQHF. The CDR3 nucleotides read TGTGCCAGCGCCGCAGGGGGAGGTCAGCCCCAGCATTTT.

Many counts were recorded for this clonotype. The chain is built from TRBV4-3 and TRBJ2-2; 7 nucleotides line up with TRBD2. V trimming: 5 bases; J trimming: 5 bases; junction bases outside the gene matches: 14. Germline assignment: CDR1 LGHNA and CDR2 YSLEER. The CDR3 length is 17 residues. CDR3 residues: CASSAPSAGEATGELFF. The CDR3, as DNA: TGCGCCAGCAGCGCGCCCTCTGCGGGAGAAGCTACCGGGGAGCTGTTTTTT.

In its sample, this clonotype was seen many times. The V call is TRBV10-3, the J call TRBJ1-5, with 7 bases that match TRBD1. The CDR3 is 13 amino acids. Germline lookup yields CDR1 ENHRY and CDR2 SYGVKD. V dropped 11 bases and J dropped 3; count of bases not matched to a gene: 7. As DNA, the CDR3 is TGTGCCGTTCAGACAGGGCTCAATCAGCCCCAGCATTTT. This gives the protein CAVQTGLNQPQHF.

This clonotype was seen at least ten times. V and J are TRBV29-1 and TRBJ1-1, with D maybe TRBD1 (6 bases). Trimming left V 4 bases short and J 4 bases short, with 13 bases between. Germline CDR1 and CDR2: SQVTM and ANQGSEA. The CDR3 is 13 amino acids. Here the CDR3 reads CSVGVGGGTEAFF. CDR3 DNA: TGCAGCGTTGGAGTTGGAGGGGGCACTGAAGCTTTCTTT. The whole variable domain, remainder taken from reference TRBV29-1 and TRBJ1-1, is SAVISQKPSRDICQRGTSLTIQCQVDSQVTMMFWYRQQPGQSLTLIATANQGSEATYESGFVIDKFPISRPNLTFSTLTVSNMSPEDSSIYLCSVGVGGGTEAFFGQGTRLTVV.

This clonotype was recorded many times. The rearrangement joins TRBV10-3 to TRBJ2-7; D is unclear. CDR3 size: 13 residues. The germline V and J ends were trimmed by 3 bases and 1 base, with 7 bases remaining between them. Germline V gives CDR1 ENHRY, CDR2 SYGVKD. The CDR3 region is CAISDRTSYEQYF. As DNA, the CDR3 is TGTGCCATCAGTGATCGGACGTCCTACGAGCAGTACTTC.

Many counts were recorded for this clonotype. The chain carries TRBV20-1 and TRBJ2-7; 12 positions match TRBD1. Trimming removed 2 bases from V and 2 bases from J; junction bases left unmatched: 10. Germline CDR1 is DFQATT and CDR2 is SNEGSKA (reference sequence). The CDR3 extends over 17 amino acids. CDR3 nucleotide sequence: TGCAGTGCTAGATCCACTCCGGGACAGGGGGCTCCCTACGAGCAGTACTTC. It is translated as CSARSTPGQGAPYEQYF.

This clonotype was counted at least ten times. The junction differs from germline at one of its ends, possibly a read error. The chain joins TRBV3-1 to TRBJ2-7, with D unclear. The germline V gene encodes CDR1 LGHDT and CDR2 YNNKEL (reference sequence). The CDR3 has 8 residues. CDR3 region: CASDRWHF. In DNA form, the CDR3 reads TGTGCCAGCGATAGATGGCACTTC.

This chain uses TRBV20-1 with TRBJ2-1, with D perhaps matching TRBD2 (6 bases). The CDR3 spans 14 residues. Germline V gene data show CDR1 as DFQATT and CDR2 as SNEGSKA (reference sequence). V gave up 4 bases and J gave up 5 bases, with 15 bases separating them. The DNA for the CDR3 is TGCAGTGCTATTTCCGGGACTTCCAACAATGAGCAGTTCTTC. This gives the protein CSAISGTSNNEQFF.

This clonotype was counted between two and nine times. This chain links TRBV5-1 with TRBJ1-1; D is possibly TRBD1 (6 bases). Germline V gene data show CDR1 as SGHRS and CDR2 as YFSETQ. Deletions cut 4 bases from V and 1 base from J, with 14 bases between. The CDR3 has 15 residues. The CDR3 nucleotides read TGCGCCAGCAGCCTACAGGGCCAGAGGAACACTGAAGCTTTCTTT. This gives the protein CASSLQGQRNTEAFF.

There are many counts of this clonotype. This chain links TRBV12-3 or TRBV12-4 with TRBJ1-2, with 10 nucleotides matching TRBD1. V dropped 6 bases and J dropped 2; count of bases not matched to a gene: 3. CDR3 length equals 14 residues. The CDR3: CASSGQGENYGYTF. As DNA, the CDR3 is TGTGCCAGCAGCGGACAGGGGGAGAACTATGGCTACACCTTC.

On this clonotype: A much bigger clone sits one base away, suggesting this may be a read error. The chain carries TRBV7-9 and TRBJ1-1; D remains unclear. The germline V gene has CDR1 SEHNR and CDR2 FQNEAQ (reference sequence). The CDR3 runs to 13 residues. CDR3 region: CASSYHENTDAFF. The CDR3, as DNA: TGTGCCAGCAGCTATCATGAGAACACTGACGCTTTCTTT.

This clonotype was seen at least ten times. The V gene is TRBV27, the J gene TRBJ1-2, with TRBD1 matching over 10 bases. The V gene end was trimmed by 5 bases and the J gene end by 2 bases; junction bases not matched to a gene: 5. This CDR3 contains 15 residues. Germline CDR1 reads MNHEY; CDR2 reads SMNVEV (reference sequence). CDR3 loop: CASSPGTGVNYGYTF. The CDR3 DNA reads as TGTGCCAGCAGTCCCGGGACAGGGGTGAACTATGGCTACACCTTC.

In regard to this clonotype: An end of the junction does not agree with germline; a read error may underlie this. The chain joins TRBV20-1 to TRBJ2-5, with a tentative D call TRBD2 (5 bases). Germline CDR1 DFQATT, CDR2 SNEGSKA (reference sequence). This CDR3 is 17 amino acids long. The CDR3 reads CCARDHLGAQSGETQYF. CDR3 sequence (DNA): TGCTGTGCTAGAGATCATCTGGGTGCCCAGAGCGGAGAGACCCAGTACTTC.

This clonotype was observed many times. The chain links TRBV12-3 or TRBV12-4 to TRBJ1-5; no definite D call. The CDR3 spans 13 residues. Between the trimmed V and J ends, which lost 0 bases and 7 bases, there was a span of 7 bases. The CDR3 nucleotides are TGTGCCAGCAGTTTAGCTAGGGAACAGCCCCAGCATTTT. Translating gives CASSLAREQPQHF.